This T cell receptor (beta chain) was sequenced for a study of T cells in tuberculosis. Across the study: Blood was taken before or within 7 days of anti-tuberculosis therapy.

The time point here: new active TB diagnosis, blood taken before or within 7 days of starting treatment. Each clinical donor contributed on average approximately 99,000 T cells from unsorted cryopreserved PBMC. V trimming: 5 bases; J trimming: 6 bases; junction bases outside the gene matches: 6. Germline values: CDR1 SGHAT, CDR2 FQNNGV. This CDR3 is 15 amino acids long. Sequencing used immunoSEQ multiplex PCR; TCRdb keeps in-frame clones, though not all of them. Of roughly 35,000 clones listed, 92% are singletons. This TCR came from an adult with tuberculosis. Some clones in this sample may be carry-over from other donors' samples. The sequenced sample was PBMCs, obtained at tuberculosis diagnosis. This chain connects TRBV11-2 to TRBJ1-6, with 8 bases lining up with TRBD1. CDR3 sequence (DNA): TGTGCCAGCAGCCTGAGACAGGGGTTTAATTCACCCCTCCACTTT. Amino acid sequence: CASSLRQGFNSPLHF.